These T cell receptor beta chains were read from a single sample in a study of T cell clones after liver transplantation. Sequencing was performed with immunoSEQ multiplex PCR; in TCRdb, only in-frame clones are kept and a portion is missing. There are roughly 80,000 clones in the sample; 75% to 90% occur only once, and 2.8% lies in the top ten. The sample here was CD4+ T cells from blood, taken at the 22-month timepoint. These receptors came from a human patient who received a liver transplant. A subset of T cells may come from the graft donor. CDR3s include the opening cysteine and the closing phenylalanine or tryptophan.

CASSPEVLNTGELFF | TRBJ2-2 | TRBV18
CASSSQQLAGTQYF | TRBJ2-3 | TRBV19
CASSQNSREQYF | TRBJ2-7 | TRBV7-6
CASTPGLAKYNEQFF | TRBJ2-1 | TRBV7-2
CATRRTGTGGAETQYF | TRBJ2-5 | TRBV15
CASSESYTETANTGELFF | TRBJ2-2 | TRBV25-1
CASSPLSASSYNEQFF | TRBJ2-1 | TRBV11-2
CASHLLDTQYF | TRBJ2-3 | TRBV30
CASSDRYEQYF | TRBJ2-7 | TRBV7-2
CASSLRSGVGTQYF | TRBJ2-3 | TRBV5-4
CASTTSGSQETQYF | TRBJ2-5 | TRBV7-8
CASSQGTGLDEQFF | TRBJ2-1 | TRBV4-2
CASSLRDRGETQYF | TRBJ2-5 | TRBV4-1
CASIEGQGYSPLHF | TRBJ1-6 | TRBV2
CSVEGQGSSYEQYF | TRBJ2-7 | TRBV29-1
CASSDGRVYSGNTIYF | TRBJ1-3 | TRBV2
CASSFGGSYEQYF | TRBJ2-7 | TRBV7-6
CASSLMGYSPLHF | TRBJ1-6 | TRBV27
CASSVAVGKNEKLFF | TRBJ1-4 | TRBV9
CASSVGRQGEEKLFF | TRBJ1-4 | TRBV9
CASSVSGGGNSGANVLTF | TRBJ2-6 | TRBV9
CASSRQGEVGELFF | TRBJ2-2 | TRBV5-4
CASSLEDTQYF | TRBJ2-3 | TRBV5-5
CASSSRTDTQYF | TRBJ2-3 | TRBV7-2
CASTTPGQGADTQYF | TRBJ2-3 | TRBV5-6
CASSVREFGGYTF | TRBJ1-2 | TRBV9
CASSDALGANVLTF | TRBJ2-6 | TRBV5-5
CATSDRGHRQNGYTF | TRBJ1-2 | TRBV15
CASGTGEPTFNEQFF | TRBJ2-1 | TRBV12-5
CASSLGPGQMNTEAFF | TRBJ1-1 | TRBV5-4
CASSPLTGLTDTQYF | TRBJ2-3 | TRBV7-2
CASSFAGGSDRTYEQYF | TRBJ2-7 | TRBV7-9
CASSLKRGEIGEKLFF | TRBJ1-4 | TRBV5-1
CASSYIAGGPDTQYF | TRBJ2-3 | TRBV5-1
CASSLGLAGGVPNEQFF | TRBJ2-1 | TRBV7-9
CSVEGTEAFF | TRBJ1-1 | TRBV29-1
CASSVTWNTGELFF | TRBJ2-2 | TRBV9
CASLEGTGLAPGRYEQYF | TRBJ2-7 | TRBV10-1
CSVLIAGGNEQFF | TRBJ2-1 | TRBV29-1
CASSLGSRNYGYTF | TRBJ1-2 | TRBV5-4
CASSTLAGGLELFF | TRBJ2-2 | TRBV9
CASSLAGEDSYEQYF | TRBJ2-7 | TRBV11-3
CASSLMALRNTEAFF | TRBJ1-1 | TRBV5-5
CASSVRRGQGPNGANVLTF | TRBJ2-6 | TRBV9
CASSTRQGGSGNTIYF | TRBJ1-3 | TRBV19
CASSDLLAYYEQYF | TRBJ2-7 | TRBV6-1
CASTRTANTGELFF | TRBJ2-2 | TRBV2
CASSSLLDKLAKNIQYF | TRBJ2-4 | TRBV5-6
CASSLGINYGYTF | TRBJ1-2 | TRBV27